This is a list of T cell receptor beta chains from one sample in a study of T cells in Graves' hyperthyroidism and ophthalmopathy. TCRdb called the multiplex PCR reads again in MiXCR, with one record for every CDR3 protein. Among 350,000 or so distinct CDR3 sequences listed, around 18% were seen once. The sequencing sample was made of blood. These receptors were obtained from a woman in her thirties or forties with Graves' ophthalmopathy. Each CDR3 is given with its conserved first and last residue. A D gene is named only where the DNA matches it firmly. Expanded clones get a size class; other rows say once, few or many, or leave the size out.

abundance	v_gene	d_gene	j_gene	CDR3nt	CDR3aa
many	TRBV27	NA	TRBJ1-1	TGTGCCAGCCTATCATACGGGGCGCCGGACACTGAAGCTTTCTTT	CASLSYGAPDTEAFF
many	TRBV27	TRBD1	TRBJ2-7	TGTGCCAGCAGTTTCAGGGGGCGTCTTTACGAGCAGTACTTC	CASSFRGRLYEQYF
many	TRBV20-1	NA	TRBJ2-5	TGCAGTGCTAGAGATACCAGGGCGCAAGAGACCCAGTACTTC	CSARDTRAQETQYF
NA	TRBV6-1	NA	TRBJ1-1	TGTGCCAGCAACCTCGGGACACTTAACACTGAAGCTTTCTTT	CASNLGTLNTEAFF
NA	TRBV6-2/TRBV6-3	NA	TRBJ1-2	TGTGCCAGCAGTTACGGCGACCCGGGAGGCTACACCTTC	CASSYGDPGGYTF
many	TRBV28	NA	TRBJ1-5	TGTGCCAGCAGTCTTACAGTGGCCCAGCCCCAGCATTTT	CASSLTVAQPQHF
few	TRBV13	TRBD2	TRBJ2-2	TGTGCCAGCCGGAATCCGGGACAGATTAGCGGGAGGGTCGGCACCGGGGAGCTGTTTTTT	CASRNPGQISGRVGTGELFF
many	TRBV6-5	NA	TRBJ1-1	TGTGCCAGCAATTACGCCACAGGGATAAGCACTGAAGCTTTCTTT	CASNYATGISTEAFF
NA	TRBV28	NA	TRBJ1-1	TGTGCCAGCAGTTCCCACCCGGGACGGATGAACACTGAAGCTTTCTTT	CASSSHPGRMNTEAFF
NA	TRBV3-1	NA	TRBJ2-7	TGTGCCAGCAGCCAAGAGCCGTCCGAGCAGTACTTC	CASSQEPSEQYF
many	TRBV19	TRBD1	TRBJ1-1	TGTGCCAGTAGTATCGGGACAGGGGGCACTGAAGCTTTCTTT	CASSIGTGGTEAFF
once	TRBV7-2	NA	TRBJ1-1	TGTGCCAGCAGCTTAGCAGGGGGGGCCACTGAAGCTTTCTTT	CASSLAGGATEAFF